Below, 24 T cell receptor beta chains from the same sample are listed, as sequenced in a study of shared clonotypes between healthy human individuals. Assay: immunoSEQ multiplex PCR; the TCRdb copy retains only in-frame clones and omits some. The profile shows roughly 590,000 clones, 95% to 96% of them singletons. The naive CD8 subset, CD45RO-negative cells positively selected for CCR7, excluded terminally differentiated effector memory CD45RA+ cells. The specimen was naive CD8+ T cells sorted from blood. These receptors were collected from a woman aged 25 to 39 in good health.

V gene TRBV6-5 combines with J gene TRBJ2-1, with a possible D match to TRBD2 (5 bases). The length of the CDR3 is 12 residues. CDR1 and CDR2 (germline): MNHEY, SVGAGI. V shed 6 bases and J shed 6 bases, with 9 bases lying between them. CDR3 region: CASRGSPNEQFF. CDR3 coding DNA: TGTGCCAGCAGAGGGAGCCCCAATGAGCAGTTCTTC.

The chain uses TRBV5-4 and TRBJ2-7; 8 bases agree with TRBD2. CDR3 length: 15 residues. V was pared by 1 base and J by 2 bases, with 5 bases of the junction left unmatched. Germline V gives CDR1 SGHNT, CDR2 YYREEE (reference sequence). The CDR3 region is CASSLSSGKPYEQYF. CDR3 sequence (DNA): TGTGCCAGCAGCTTGAGTAGCGGGAAACCCTACGAGCAGTACTTC.

The chain recombines TRBV5-1 with TRBJ2-7, with D possibly TRBD1 on 6 matching bases. Trimming removed 5 bases from V and 5 bases from J, with 11 bases in between. The CDR3 totals 12 residues. Germline lookup yields CDR1 SGHRS and CDR2 YFSETQ. The CDR3 loop reads CASRSDSNEQYF. The CDR3 DNA reads as TGCGCCAGCAGATCGGACAGCAACGAGCAGTACTTC.

CDR3 amino acids: CASSEIATGGGQPQHF. CDR3 in DNA: TGTGCCAGCAGTGAAATTGCGACAGGGGGAGGGCAGCCCCAGCATTTT. The V and J genes are TRBV6-1 and TRBJ1-5; TRBD1 agrees at 9 bases. Losses at the gene ends were 2 bases for V and 7 bases for J; bases not matched to a gene: 9. The CDR3 runs to 16 residues. Germline CDR1 is MNHNS and CDR2 is SASEGT.

V gene TRBV6-5 combines with J gene TRBJ2-5; no clear D gene. Germline V gene data show CDR1 as MNHEY and CDR2 as SVGAGI. V was cut by 2 bases and J by 1 base, with 14 bases left in between. The CDR3 length is 16 residues. The CDR3 sequence: CASSYPVGSGQETQYF. The CDR3 DNA reads TGTGCCAGCAGTTACCCGGTGGGCAGTGGCCAAGAGACCCAGTACTTC.

The chain combines TRBV25-1 with TRBJ1-1, with D perhaps matching TRBD1 (5 bases). Per germline, CDR1 MGHDK and CDR2 SYGVNS. V was pared by 4 bases and J by 6 bases, with 9 bases between. The CDR3 spans 12 residues. This CDR3 is CASSAGGAEAFF. CDR3 nucleotides: TGTGCCAGCAGTGCCGGAGGGGCTGAAGCTTTCTTT.

The V and J genes are TRBV7-2 and TRBJ1-4; TRBD1 is a possible D gene (5 bases). Germline V CDR1 and CDR2: SGHTA, FQGNSA. The CDR3 sequence is 14 residues long. With 3 bases removed from V and 8 bases from J, the gap between germline ends came to 13 bases. The CDR3: CASSFGGAGEKLFF. The CDR3 nucleotides read TGTGCCAGCAGCTTCGGTGGGGCTGGAGAAAAACTGTTTTTT.

The genes are TRBV7-7 and TRBJ2-1; no clear D. The germline V gene encodes CDR1 SSHAT and CDR2 FNYEAQ (reference sequence). CDR3 length equals 13 residues. V lost 0 bases and J lost 3, with 3 bases in between. The CDR3 here is CASSLARYNEQFF. DNA for the CDR3: TGTGCCAGCAGCTTAGCGCGCTACAATGAGCAGTTCTTC.

Turning to this clone: Distinct nucleotide sequences in the sample also encode this CDR3. The V gene is TRBV5-4, the J gene TRBJ2-5; D is unclear. Trimming took 0 bases from V and 5 from J, leaving 8 bases between them. The CDR3 runs 13 residues. The V gene's germline CDR1 is SGHNT and CDR2 YYREEE (reference sequence). The CDR3 here is CASSLAEAETQYF. The CDR3, as DNA: TGTGCCAGCAGCTTGGCCGAGGCTGAGACCCAGTACTTC.

The chain employs TRBV13 and TRBJ2-1, with 13 nucleotides matching TRBD2. Germline assignment: CDR1 PRHDT and CDR2 FYEKMQ (reference sequence). The CDR3 totals 16 residues. V lost 5 bases to trimming and J lost 8 bases; unmatched junction nucleotides: 9. CDR3 sequence (DNA): TGTGCCAGCAGCCCAGGACTAGCGGGAGCCCTTGATGAGCAGTTCTTC. Protein product: CASSPGLAGALDEQFF.

This sequence joins TRBV4-2 and TRBJ2-3, with no clear D. V was trimmed by 0 bases and J by 0 bases, leaving 13 bases between them. This CDR3 comprises 17 residues. Looked up from germline, CDR1 is LGHNA and CDR2 is YNFKEQ. The CDR3 DNA is TGTGCCAGCAGCCAAGATTCGGGCCCACTGAGCACAGATACGCAGTATTTT. Encoded protein: CASSQDSGPLSTDTQYF.

The J gene is TRBJ2-1, the V gene TRBV4-1; 12 bases line up with TRBD2. The V and J ends lost 1 base and 6 bases, in that order; junction bases with no gene match: 10. The CDR3 sequence is 18 residues long. Looked up from germline, CDR1 is MGHRA and CDR2 is YSYEKL. CDR3 in DNA: TGCGCCAGCAGCCAAGCTTCCCCGACTAGCGGGAGAGGCAATGAGCAGTTCTTC. Protein: CASSQASPTSGRGNEQFF.

V usage is TRBV7-9 and J usage is TRBJ2-1; D is possibly TRBD2 (5 bases). This CDR3 comprises 17 residues. The germline V gene encodes CDR1 SEHNR and CDR2 FQNEAQ (reference sequence). V was pared by 0 bases and J by 2 bases, with 14 bases between. The CDR3 DNA is TGTGCCAGCAGCTTAGCGCCTGTCGGGATCACCTACAATGAGCAGTTCTTC. It codes for CASSLAPVGITYNEQFF.

This clone showed up just once. The chain employs TRBV10-3 and TRBJ2-7, with D tentatively TRBD2 (5 bases). Trimming removed 7 bases at V and 4 bases at J, with 17 bases between. This CDR3 contains 14 residues. Germline CDR1 is ENHRY and CDR2 is SYGVKD. CDR3 in DNA: TGTGCCATCACTGACGGGATAGAACGGTACGAGCAGTACTTC. Its translation is CAITDGIERYEQYF.

CDR3 in DNA: TGCAGCGTTGATGGGACTAGCGGGATAGATGAGCAGTTCTTC. Amino acid sequence: CSVDGTSGIDEQFF. The rearrangement links TRBV29-1 to TRBJ2-1; 13 bases are a match to TRBD2. From germline, CDR1 is SQVTM and CDR2 ANQGSEA. The length of the CDR3 is 14 residues. After removal of 3 bases from V and 8 bases from J, the junction contained 4 bases not matched to a gene.

With regard to this clone: The same CDR3 arises from other DNA sequences in this sample as well. CDR3 coding DNA: TGTGCCAGCAGTTTCGACAGCTCCTACGAGCAGTACTTC. Protein: CASSFDSSYEQYF. The chain uses TRBV27 and TRBJ2-7; TRBD1 might be the D (5 bases). CDR3 length: 13 residues. The germline CDR1 and CDR2 sequences are MNHEY and SMNVEV (reference sequence). The V end lost 3 bases, the J end lost 0 bases, and 6 bases lay between the germline ends.

This chain connects TRBV7-9 to TRBJ2-5; D gene unclear. The germline V gene has CDR1 SEHNR and CDR2 FQNEAQ (reference sequence). The length of the CDR3 is 14 residues. V was clipped by 3 bases and J by 0 bases, with 8 bases between them. The CDR3 here is CASSFVGYQETQYF. The CDR3 coding sequence is TGTGCCAGCAGCTTTGTTGGGTACCAAGAGACCCAGTACTTC.

The chain carries TRBV27 and TRBJ1-4; D ambiguous. The V end was cut by 2 bases, the J end by 4 bases, with 8 bases between. This CDR3 is 14 amino acids long. From germline, CDR1 is MNHEY and CDR2 SMNVEV (reference sequence). The CDR3 region has the DNA TGTGCCAGCAGTTTAATACCGTTTAATGAAAAACTGTTTTTT. Protein: CASSLIPFNEKLFF. The full variable domain, completed using reference TRBV27 and TRBJ1-4, is EAQVTQNPRYLITVTGKKLTVTCSQNMNHEYMSWYRQDPGLGLRQIYYSMNVEVTDKGDVPEGYKVSRKEKRNFPLILESPSPNQTSLYFCASSLIPFNEKLFFGSGTQLSVL.

The J gene is TRBJ1-2, the V gene TRBV6-5; TRBD1 is a possible D gene (6 bases). V was pared by 4 bases and J by 5 bases, with 11 bases between. CDR3 length: 13 amino acids. Germline lookup yields CDR1 MNHEY and CDR2 SVGAGI. CDR3 protein: CASSLGQPYGYTF. CDR3 DNA: TGTGCCAGCAGTTTAGGACAGCCGTATGGCTACACCTTC.

In its sample, this clone was seen once. The same CDR3 also results from other DNA sequences found in this sample. V gene TRBV5-4 combines with J gene TRBJ1-1; D is ambiguous. This CDR3 is 12 amino acids long. V gave up 2 bases and J gave up 2 bases, with 4 bases separating them. Per the germline V gene, CDR1 is SGHNT and CDR2 is YYREEE (reference sequence). The CDR3 coding sequence is TGTGCCAGCAGCTTACTAAACACTGAAGCTTTCTTT. It translates to CASSLLNTEAFF.

The chain carries TRBV15 and TRBJ1-2, with 8 bases lining up with TRBD1. CDR1 and CDR2 (germline): LNHNV, YYDKDF (reference sequence). Losses at the gene ends were 5 bases for V and 3 bases for J; bases not matched to a gene: 8. This CDR3 contains 15 residues. The chain's CDR3 is CATSLQGALDYGYTF. Written as DNA, the CDR3 is TGTGCCACCAGCCTTCAGGGGGCGCTTGACTATGGCTACACCTTC.

The chain employs TRBV15 and TRBJ2-1; 11 bases are a match to TRBD2. Germline-derived CDR1 and CDR2 are LNHNV and YYDKDF (reference sequence). CDR3 length equals 15 residues. With 0 bases clipped from V and 12 bases from J, the junction kept 7 bases outside the gene matches. CDR3 residues: CATSRDLSLAGGQFF. CDR3 coding DNA: TGTGCCACCAGCAGAGATCTTAGCCTAGCGGGAGGGCAGTTCTTC.

The chain is built from TRBV13 and TRBJ2-1, with 11 bases fitting TRBD2. CDR1 and CDR2 (germline): PRHDT, FYEKMQ (reference sequence). CDR3 length: 19 amino acids. Trimming cost V 3 bases and J 7 bases; bases outside gene matches: 17. The CDR3 protein is CASSFRLAGWSPTMNEQFF. DNA of the CDR3: TGTGCCAGCAGCTTTCGACTAGCGGGATGGTCCCCTACAATGAATGAGCAGTTCTTC.

CDR3 sequence reads: CASSVGEWDYEQYF. CDR3 DNA: TGTGCCAGTAGTGTCGGGGAGTGGGACTACGAGCAGTACTTC. The rearrangement links TRBV19 to TRBJ2-7; the D gene is possibly TRBD2 (5 bases). The CDR3 totals 14 residues. CDR1 is LNHDA and CDR2 is SQIVND in the germline V gene (reference sequence). V was shortened by 5 bases and J by 3 bases, with 14 bases between the two germline ends. Together with reference TRBV19 and TRBJ2-7, the CDR3 gives the full variable domain: DGGITQSPKYLFRKEGQNVTLSCEQNLNHDAMYWYRQDPGQGLRLIYYSQIVNDFQKGDIAEGYSVSREKKESFPLTVTSAQKNPTAFYLCASSVGEWDYEQYFGPGTRLTVT.